The 25 T cell receptor beta chains below were found in one sample sequenced in a study of blood T cells in healthy people across ages. A second PCR of about 7 to 12 cycles used a sample-barcoded 5' primer and a J-beta primer mix. TCRdb reanalysed the 5' RACE reads using MiXCR and keeps one entry per CDR3 protein. This table holds 500,000 to 550,000 distinct CDR3 sequences, around 24% found once. The same data also went into a second study, on T cells of mothers and their children.

The sample taken for sequencing was blood. These receptors were obtained from a boy aged 5-17 years in good health.

The table lists this clonotype with a few counts. The chain employs TRBV5-1 and TRBJ1-4; maybe TRBD1 (6 bases). Germline V gene lookup returns CDR1 SGHRS and CDR2 YFSETQ. The V gene lost 0 bases and the J gene lost 5 bases, with 11 bases spanning the gap. The length of the CDR3 is 15 residues. This chain's CDR3 is CASSLGTVENEKLFF. The DNA for the CDR3 is TGCGCCAGCAGCTTGGGGACAGTCGAAAATGAAAAACTGTTTTTT.

The chain combines TRBV6-2 or TRBV6-3 with TRBJ2-4, with TRBD1 identical over 9 bases. The length of the CDR3 is 16 residues. Trimming at V came to 8 bases and at J to 2 bases, leaving 10 bases not matched to a gene. Germline V gene data show CDR1 as MNHEY and CDR2 as SVGEGT. The CDR3: CASRTGGSNSKNIQYF. In DNA form, the CDR3 reads TGTGCCAGCCGAACAGGGGGCTCGAATTCCAAAAACATTCAGTACTTC.

This clonotype was counted only a few times. The chain combines TRBV6-6 with TRBJ2-1, with 10 bases that match TRBD2. The CDR3 is 16 amino acids. Germline V gene lookup returns CDR1 MNHNY and CDR2 SVGAGI (reference sequence). The ends lost 2 bases at V and 6 bases at J; junction bases unmatched: 7. This CDR3 is CASSYAVERGGNEQFF. The CDR3, as DNA: TGTGCCAGCAGTTACGCAGTAGAGCGGGGGGGCAATGAGCAGTTCTTC.

J is TRBJ1-1 and V is TRBV7-2; 11 bases map to TRBD1. Per the germline V gene, CDR1 is SGHTA and CDR2 is FQGNSA. The CDR3 consists of 14 residues. V was clipped by 4 bases and J by 3 bases; unmatched bases: 1. CDR3 amino acids: CASSWGQGDTEAFF. The CDR3 DNA reads as TGTGCCAGCAGCTGGGGACAGGGGGACACTGAAGCTTTCTTT.

Ten or more counts support this clonotype. The genes are TRBV6-4 and TRBJ2-2; 8 nucleotides line up with TRBD1. The CDR3 runs 14 residues. The ends lost 3 bases at V and 3 bases at J; junction bases unmatched: 0. The germline CDR1 and CDR2 sequences are MRHNA and SNTAGT. CDR3 in amino acids: CASSEGQDTGELFF. The CDR3, as DNA: TGTGCCAGCAGTGAGGGACAGGACACCGGGGAGCTGTTTTTT.

This clonotype was counted at least ten times. J is TRBJ2-5 and V is TRBV7-2; D possibly corresponds to TRBD1 (6 bases). Germline V gene sequence: CDR1 SGHTA, CDR2 FQGNSA. V was pared by 5 bases and J by 5 bases, with 24 bases between. The CDR3 has 17 residues. DNA for the CDR3: TGTGCCAGCAGCAGCCCATTGGGACACACGGGTTGGGAGACCCAGTACTTC. Its protein is CASSSPLGHTGWETQYF.

The genes are TRBV29-1 and TRBJ1-1; tentative D call: TRBD1 (6 bases). The CDR3 runs to 14 residues. Trimming removed 6 bases from V and 1 base from J, with 15 bases in between. Germline CDR1 reads SQVTM; CDR2 reads ANQGSEA. The CDR3 reads CSVVPQGRNTEAFF. The CDR3, as DNA: TGCAGCGTCGTGCCGCAGGGGAGGAACACTGAAGCTTTCTTT.

This clonotype was counted between two and nine times. This chain uses TRBV5-5 with TRBJ2-1; 7 bases are shared with TRBD2. This CDR3 has 17 amino acids. Germline V lookup: CDR1 SGHKS, CDR2 YYEKEE (reference sequence). V trimming: 3 bases; J trimming: 1 base; junction bases outside the gene matches: 10. The CDR3 region is CASSSVLGGGSYNEQFF. In nucleotides, the CDR3 is TGTGCCAGCAGCTCCGTGTTGGGCGGGGGATCCTACAATGAGCAGTTCTTC.

The chain links TRBV27 to TRBJ1-1; D gene uncertain. Per the germline V gene, CDR1 is MNHEY and CDR2 is SMNVEV (reference sequence). The CDR3 extends over 13 amino acids. The V and J ends lost 2 bases and 1 base respectively, with 5 bases between them. This chain's CDR3 is CASSLRENTEAFF. In DNA form, the CDR3 reads TGTGCCAGCAGTTTACGCGAGAACACTGAAGCTTTCTTT.

The chain uses TRBV20-1 and TRBJ2-5; 8 bases line up with TRBD2. J was trimmed by 7 bases and V by 3 bases; bases with no gene match: 10. CDR3 length: 14 residues. CDR1 and CDR2 (germline): DFQATT, SNEGSKA (reference sequence). CDR3 in amino acids: CSASYGRALGTQYF. The CDR3 DNA sequence: TGCAGTGCTAGTTACGGGAGGGCCCTAGGGACCCAGTACTTC.

This clonotype occurred once. At one end, the junction sequence differs from germline, possibly due to a read error. V is TRBV4-1 and J is TRBJ2-7, with 9 nucleotides matching TRBD1. There are 16 residues in the CDR3. Germline V gene sequence: CDR1 MGHRA, CDR2 YSYEKL. CDR3 coding DNA: TGCGCCACCAGCCAAGACACCGGGACAGGGTTTTACGAGCAGTACTTC. Protein product: CATSQDTGTGFYEQYF.

The chain links TRBV10-3 to TRBJ1-2, with 9 bases aligning to TRBD1. The ends lost 0 bases at V and 3 bases at J; junction bases unmatched: 5. The CDR3 spans 16 residues. Germline CDR1 reads ENHRY; CDR2 reads SYGVKD. The CDR3 region has the DNA TGTGCCATCAGTGAGTCGGTGGGACAGGGTCACTATGGCTACACCTTC. This translates into CAISESVGQGHYGYTF.

J is TRBJ2-3 and V is TRBV7-2; D uncertain. The CDR3 consists of 13 residues. CDR1 is SGHTA, CDR2 FQGNSA, per germline. V lost 1 base and J 6 bases, leaving 8 bases between the germline ends. The CDR3 region is CASSLVDRDTQYF. Here the CDR3 DNA reads TGTGCCAGCAGCTTAGTGGACCGCGATACGCAGTATTTT.

The sample holds a few counts of this clonotype. The V and J genes are TRBV27 and TRBJ2-3; the D gene could be TRBD1 or TRBD2 (5 bases each). The CDR3 extends over 14 amino acids. V lost 3 bases and J 3 bases, leaving 10 bases between the germline ends. Germline-derived CDR1 and CDR2 are MNHEY and SMNVEV (reference sequence). CDR3 sequence reads: CASSFWGRTDTQYF. DNA of the CDR3: TGTGCCAGCAGTTTTTGGGGGAGAACAGATACGCAGTATTTT.

In this sample, this clonotype turned up many times. V is TRBV2 and J is TRBJ2-1, with TRBD1 identical over 10 bases. The germline gives CDR1 SNHLY, CDR2 FYNNEI. V shed 4 bases and J 0 bases; nucleotides not matched to a gene: 9. The length of the CDR3 is 18 residues. The CDR3 here is CASSVPGTGAASYNEQFF. The CDR3 DNA reads TGTGCCAGCAGTGTACCCGGGACAGGGGCCGCCTCCTACAATGAGCAGTTCTTC.

This sequence joins TRBV4-3 and TRBJ2-7; unclear D gene. There are 17 residues in the CDR3. V gave up 0 bases and J gave up 0 bases, with 15 bases separating them. The germline V gene has CDR1 LGHNA and CDR2 YSLEER. In DNA, the CDR3 is TGCGCCAGCAGCCAAGAGGGCGGCGGCCTGAACTCCTACGAGCAGTACTTC. Its translation is CASSQEGGGLNSYEQYF.

The rearrangement uses TRBV28 and TRBJ1-4, with 11 bases matching TRBD1. The V segment lost 5 bases and the J segment 0 bases; nucleotides outside the gene matches: 8. The V gene's germline CDR1 is MDHEN and CDR2 SYDVKM. This CDR3 has 18 amino acids. The CDR3: CASSTWTGGAPTNEKLFF. The CDR3 nucleotides read TGTGCCAGCAGTACCTGGACAGGGGGCGCCCCAACTAATGAAAAACTGTTTTTT.

The chain carries TRBV7-3 and TRBJ2-3; unclear D gene. Germline V gene lookup returns CDR1 SGHTA and CDR2 FQGTGA. The CDR3 consists of 13 residues. V lost 4 bases and J 0 bases, leaving 5 bases between the germline ends. The CDR3 loop is CASSSASTDTQYF. The CDR3 nucleotides are TGTGCCAGCAGCTCCGCTAGCACAGATACGCAGTATTTT.

This clonotype was detected a few times. V and J are TRBV2 and TRBJ1-4, with 9 positions matching TRBD1. V lost 6 bases to trimming and J lost 14 bases; unmatched junction nucleotides: 4. Per the germline V gene, CDR1 is SNHLY and CDR2 is FYNNEI. This CDR3 has 11 residues. In DNA form, the CDR3 reads TGTGCCAGCAGAGAGGACAGGGGTCTGTTTTTT. It translates to CASREDRGLFF.

The V call is TRBV5-1, the J call TRBJ1-5; D gene uncertain. The germline V gene encodes CDR1 SGHRS and CDR2 YFSETQ. This CDR3 has 14 amino acids. V shed 4 bases and J shed 5 bases, with 13 bases lying between them. Here the CDR3 DNA reads TGCGCCAGCAGCCCGGCCCCTGGGGATCAGCCCCAGCATTTT. This encodes CASSPAPGDQPQHF.

This clonotype showed up just a few times. The chain recombines TRBV20-1 with TRBJ2-1; 12 bases are shared with TRBD2. This CDR3 is built from 18 residues. V shed 5 bases, J shed 4 bases, and the junction held 15 bases outside the gene matches. From germline, CDR1 is DFQATT and CDR2 SNEGSKA (reference sequence). CDR3 loop: CSAQTSGRLLKNYNEQFF. In nucleotides, the CDR3 is TGCAGTGCTCAGACTAGCGGGAGACTCCTGAAAAATTACAATGAGCAGTTCTTC.

This clonotype was observed a single time. This rearrangement joins TRBV28 to TRBJ2-2, with D unclear. V was pared by 5 bases and J by 8 bases, with 15 bases between. There are 14 residues in the CDR3. Germline V gene data show CDR1 as MDHEN and CDR2 as SYDVKM. The CDR3 region has the DNA TGTGCCAGCAGTCTCGAAGCTCTCAGAGGGGAGCTGTTTTTT. It codes for CASSLEALRGELFF.

Only a few counts were recorded for this clonotype. The chain combines TRBV4-3 with TRBJ2-5, with a tentative D call TRBD1 (6 bases). The germline gives CDR1 LGHNA, CDR2 YSLEER. This CDR3 region has 15 residues. V was clipped by 0 bases and J by 2 bases, with 10 bases between them. The CDR3 coding sequence is TGCGCCAGCAGCCAAGAACAGGGTACACAAGAGACCCAGTACTTC. It specifies CASSQEQGTQETQYF.

In its sample, this clonotype was seen a few times. This chain joins TRBV29-1 and TRBJ2-7; perhaps TRBD1 as D (5 bases). V shed 4 bases and J shed 3 bases, with 16 bases lying between them. Germline values: CDR1 SQVTM, CDR2 ANQGSEA. This CDR3 is built from 14 residues. The CDR3 here is CSVAPRQGDYEQYF. CDR3 nucleotide sequence: TGCAGCGTTGCCCCACGGCAGGGTGACTACGAGCAGTACTTC.

This clonotype is medium-sized. The V gene is TRBV6-1, the J gene TRBJ2-5, with D possibly being TRBD1 or TRBD2 (6 bases each). The CDR3 has 17 amino acids. Germline V gene data show CDR1 as MNHNS and CDR2 as SASEGT. Trimming cost V 7 bases and J 7 bases, with 28 bases left between them. CDR3 amino acids: CASTPGGSGSLLGTQYF. The CDR3 coding sequence is TGTGCCAGCACCCCCGGGGGCTCAGGGTCGCTTCTGGGGACCCAGTACTTC.